The clone carrying this T cell receptor (beta chain) was recorded only once. The data are from a study of T cell repertoires in cytomegalovirus infection. Germline V CDR1 and CDR2: MDHEN, SYDVKM. J gave up 4 bases and V 4 bases, and 13 bases lay outside the gene matches. The CDR3 loop spans 18 amino acids. TCRdb ran MiXCR on the reads and lists one entry per CDR3 protein. The data hold more than 400,000 distinct CDR3 sequences, with 26% observed a single time. The chain carries TRBV28 and TRBJ2-7; 13 bases align to TRBD2. The clonotype comes from a human donor in good health (CMV status not recorded). Some clones in this sample may be carry-over from other donors' samples. Specimen: PBMCs. In nucleotides, the CDR3 is TGTGCCAGCAGTTCCCTCGGACTAGCGGGAGATAAGTCTTACGAGCAGTACTTC. As protein: CASSSLGLAGDKSYEQYF. The variable domain in full, completed from reference TRBV28 and TRBJ2-7, reads DVKVTQSSRYLVKRTGEKVFLECVQDMDHENMFWYRQDPGLGLRLIYFSYDVKMKEKGDIPEGYSVSREKKERFSLILESASTNQTSMYLCASSSLGLAGDKSYEQYFGPGTRLTVT.